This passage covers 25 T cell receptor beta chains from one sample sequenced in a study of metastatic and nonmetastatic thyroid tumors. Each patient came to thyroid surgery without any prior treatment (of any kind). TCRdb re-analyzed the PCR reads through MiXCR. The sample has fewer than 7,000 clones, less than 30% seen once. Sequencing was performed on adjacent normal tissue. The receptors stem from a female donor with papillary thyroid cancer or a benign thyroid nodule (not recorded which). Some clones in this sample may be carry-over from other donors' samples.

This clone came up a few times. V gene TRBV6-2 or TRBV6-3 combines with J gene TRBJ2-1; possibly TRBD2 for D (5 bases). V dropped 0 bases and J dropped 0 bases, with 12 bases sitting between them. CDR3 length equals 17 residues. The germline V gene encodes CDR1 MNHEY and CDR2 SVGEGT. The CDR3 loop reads CASSYSIDYPSYNEQFF. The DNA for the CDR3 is TGTGCCAGCAGTTACTCGATAGACTATCCCTCCTACAATGAGCAGTTCTTC.

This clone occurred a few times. CDR3 sequence: CASRGSNQETQYF. The CDR3 DNA follows: TGTGCCAGTAGGGGGAGTAACCAAGAGACCCAGTACTTC. The genes are TRBV19 and TRBJ2-5; perhaps TRBD2 as D (5 bases). The CDR3 runs 13 residues. Germline-derived CDR1 and CDR2 are LNHDA and SQIVND (reference sequence). V lost 6 bases to trimming and J lost 0 bases, with 8 bases between them.

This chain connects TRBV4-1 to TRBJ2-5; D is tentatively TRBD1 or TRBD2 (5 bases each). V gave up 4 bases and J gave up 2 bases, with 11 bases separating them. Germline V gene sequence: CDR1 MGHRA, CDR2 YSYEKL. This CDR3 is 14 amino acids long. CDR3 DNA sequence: TGCGCCAGCAGCCTTAACGGGGCTCAAGAGACCCAGTACTTC. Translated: CASSLNGAQETQYF.

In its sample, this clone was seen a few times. The CDR3: CASSHLGTGPNQPQHF. The CDR3 DNA follows: TGTGCCAGCAGCCACCTTGGGACAGGGCCCAATCAGCCCCAGCATTTT. The chain joins TRBV6-1 to TRBJ1-5; the match to TRBD1 covers 9 bases. V was clipped by 6 bases and J by 3 bases; unmatched bases: 9. The CDR3 is 16 residues long. Per the germline V gene, CDR1 is MNHNS and CDR2 is SASEGT.

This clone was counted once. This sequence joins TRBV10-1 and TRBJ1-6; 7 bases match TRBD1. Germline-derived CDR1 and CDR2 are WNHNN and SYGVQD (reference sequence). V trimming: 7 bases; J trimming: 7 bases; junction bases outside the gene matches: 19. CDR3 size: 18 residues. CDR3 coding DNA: TGCGCCAGCATTAAACGGGACAGTAACAAGGGGGGCAATTCACCCCTCCACTTT. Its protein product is CASIKRDSNKGGNSPLHF.

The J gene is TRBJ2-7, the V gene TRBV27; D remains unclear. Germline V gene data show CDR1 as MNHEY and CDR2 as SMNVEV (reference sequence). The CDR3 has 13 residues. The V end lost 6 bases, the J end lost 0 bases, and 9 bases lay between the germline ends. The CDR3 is CASSKEVSYEQYF. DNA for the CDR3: TGTGCCAGCAGCAAAGAGGTCTCCTACGAGCAGTACTTC.

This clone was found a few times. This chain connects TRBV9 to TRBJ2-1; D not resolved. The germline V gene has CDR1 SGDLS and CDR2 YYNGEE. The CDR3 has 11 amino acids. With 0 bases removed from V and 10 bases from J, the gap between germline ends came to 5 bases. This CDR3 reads CASSVDDEQFF. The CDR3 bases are TGTGCCAGCAGCGTAGATGACGAGCAGTTCTTC.

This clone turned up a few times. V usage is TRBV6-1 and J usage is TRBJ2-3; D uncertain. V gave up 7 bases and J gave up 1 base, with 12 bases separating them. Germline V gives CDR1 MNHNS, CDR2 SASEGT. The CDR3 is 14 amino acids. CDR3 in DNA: TGTGCCAGCAAGCGAGAAACTGGCACAGATACGCAGTATTTT. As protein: CASKRETGTDTQYF.

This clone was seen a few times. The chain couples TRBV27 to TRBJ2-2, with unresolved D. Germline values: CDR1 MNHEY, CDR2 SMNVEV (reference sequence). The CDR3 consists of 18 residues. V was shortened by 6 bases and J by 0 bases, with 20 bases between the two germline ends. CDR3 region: CASRVSYLSTPNTGELFF. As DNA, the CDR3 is TGTGCCAGCAGGGTGTCCTACTTGTCTACACCGAACACCGGGGAGCTGTTTTTT.

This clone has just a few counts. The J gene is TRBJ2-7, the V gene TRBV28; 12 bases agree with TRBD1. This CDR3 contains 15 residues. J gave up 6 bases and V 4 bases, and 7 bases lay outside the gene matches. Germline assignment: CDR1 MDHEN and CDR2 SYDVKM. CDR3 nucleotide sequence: TGTGCCAGCAGTTCTCCGGGACAGGGGGCGTCCGAGCAGTACTTC. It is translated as CASSSPGQGASEQYF.

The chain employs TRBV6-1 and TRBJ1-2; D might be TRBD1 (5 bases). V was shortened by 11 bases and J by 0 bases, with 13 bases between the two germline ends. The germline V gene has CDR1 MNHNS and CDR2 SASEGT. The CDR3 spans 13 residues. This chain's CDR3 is CAVGPGPNYGYTF. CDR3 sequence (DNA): TGTGCCGTGGGGCCGGGGCCTAACTATGGCTACACCTTC.

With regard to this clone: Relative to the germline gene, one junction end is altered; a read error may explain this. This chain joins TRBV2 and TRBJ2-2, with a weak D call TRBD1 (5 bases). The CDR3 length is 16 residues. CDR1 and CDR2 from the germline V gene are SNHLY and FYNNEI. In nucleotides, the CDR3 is TGTGCCAGCAGCGAAGGCAGGGCTGGAGTGACCGGGGAGCTGTTTTTT. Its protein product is CASSEGRAGVTGELFF.

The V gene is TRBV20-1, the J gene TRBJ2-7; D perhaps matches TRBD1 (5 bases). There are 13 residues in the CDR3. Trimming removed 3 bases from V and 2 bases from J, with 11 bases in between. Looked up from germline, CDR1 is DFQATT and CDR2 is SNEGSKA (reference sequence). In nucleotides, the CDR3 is TGCAGTGCTAGTTCTCAGGGAACCTACGAGCAGTACTTC. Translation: CSASSQGTYEQYF.

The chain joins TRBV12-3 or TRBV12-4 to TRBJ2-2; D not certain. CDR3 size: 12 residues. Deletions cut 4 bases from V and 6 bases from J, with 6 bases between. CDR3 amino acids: CASSSMAGELFF. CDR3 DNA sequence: TGTGCCAGCAGTTCAATGGCCGGGGAGCTGTTTTTT.

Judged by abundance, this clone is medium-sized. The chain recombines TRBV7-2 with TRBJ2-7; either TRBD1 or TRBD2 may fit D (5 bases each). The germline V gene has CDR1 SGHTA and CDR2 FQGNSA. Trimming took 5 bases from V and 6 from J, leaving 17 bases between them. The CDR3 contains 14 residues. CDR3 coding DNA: TGTGCCAGCAGCCCGACCCGAGGGGCGGTCGAGCAGTACTTC. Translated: CASSPTRGAVEQYF.

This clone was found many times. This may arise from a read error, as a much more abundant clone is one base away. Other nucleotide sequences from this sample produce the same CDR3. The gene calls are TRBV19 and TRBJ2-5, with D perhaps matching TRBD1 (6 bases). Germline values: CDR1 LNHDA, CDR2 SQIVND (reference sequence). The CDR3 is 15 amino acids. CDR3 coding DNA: TGTGCCAGTAGTAATCGACAGGCTTTGCAAGAGACCCAGTACTTT. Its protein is CASSNRQALQETQYF.

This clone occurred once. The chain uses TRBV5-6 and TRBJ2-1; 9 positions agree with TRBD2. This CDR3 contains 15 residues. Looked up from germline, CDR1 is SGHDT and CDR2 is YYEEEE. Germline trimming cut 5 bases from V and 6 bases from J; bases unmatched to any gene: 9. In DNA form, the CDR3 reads TGTGCCAGCAGGAGGCGGGAGGGCCTCGTCAATGAGCAGTTCTTC. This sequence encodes CASRRREGLVNEQFF. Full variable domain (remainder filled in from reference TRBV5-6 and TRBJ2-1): DAGVTQSPTHLIKTRGQQVTLRCSPKSGHDTVSWYQQALGQGPQFIFQYYEEEERQRGNFPDRFSGHQFPNYSSELNVNALLLGDSALYLCASRRREGLVNEQFFGPGTRLTVL.

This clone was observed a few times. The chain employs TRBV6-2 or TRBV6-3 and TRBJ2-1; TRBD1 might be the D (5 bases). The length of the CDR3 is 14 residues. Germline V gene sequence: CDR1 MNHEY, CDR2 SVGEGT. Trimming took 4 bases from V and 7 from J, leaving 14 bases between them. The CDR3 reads CASSWQGSYNEQFF. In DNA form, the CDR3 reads TGTGCCAGCAGTTGGCAGGGTTCGTATAATGAGCAGTTCTTC.

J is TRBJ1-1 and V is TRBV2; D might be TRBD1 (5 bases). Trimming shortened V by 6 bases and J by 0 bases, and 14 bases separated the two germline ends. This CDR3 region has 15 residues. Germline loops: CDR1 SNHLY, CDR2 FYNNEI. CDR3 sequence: CASRRSTEMNTEAFF. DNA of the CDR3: TGTGCCAGCAGGCGATCGACAGAAATGAACACTGAAGCTTTCTTT.

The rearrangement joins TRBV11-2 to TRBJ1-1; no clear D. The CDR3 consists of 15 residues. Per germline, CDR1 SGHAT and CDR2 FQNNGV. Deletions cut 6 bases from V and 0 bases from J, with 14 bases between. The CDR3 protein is CASRQGPRLNTEAFF. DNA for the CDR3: TGTGCCAGCAGACAAGGACCCCGGTTGAACACTGAAGCTTTCTTT.

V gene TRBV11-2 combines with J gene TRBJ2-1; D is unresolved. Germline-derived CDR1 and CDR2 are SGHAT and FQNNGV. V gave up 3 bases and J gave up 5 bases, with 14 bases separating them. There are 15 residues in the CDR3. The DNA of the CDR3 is TGTGCCAGCAGCTTGATCAAGGTTGAGAACAATGAGCAGTTCTTC. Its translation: CASSLIKVENNEQFF.

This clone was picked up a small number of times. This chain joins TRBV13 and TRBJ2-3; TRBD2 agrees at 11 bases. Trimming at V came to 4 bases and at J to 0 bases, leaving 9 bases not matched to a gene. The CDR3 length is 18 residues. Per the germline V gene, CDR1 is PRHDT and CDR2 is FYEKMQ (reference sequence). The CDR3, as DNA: TGTGCCAGCAGCTCTTCTAGCGGGGGGCCGGAAAGCACAGATACGCAGTATTTT. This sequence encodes CASSSSSGGPESTDTQYF.

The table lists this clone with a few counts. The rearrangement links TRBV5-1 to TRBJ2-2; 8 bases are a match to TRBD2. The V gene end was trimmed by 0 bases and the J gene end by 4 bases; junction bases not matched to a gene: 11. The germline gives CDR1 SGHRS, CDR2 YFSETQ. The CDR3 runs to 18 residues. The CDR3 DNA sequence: TGCGCCAGCAGCTTGGCGGGACTAGAGACCCTCCGCACCGGGGAGCTGTTTTTT. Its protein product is CASSLAGLETLRTGELFF. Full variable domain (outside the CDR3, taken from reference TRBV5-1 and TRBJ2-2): KAGVTQTPRYLIKTRGQQVTLSCSPISGHRSVSWYQQTPGQGLQFLFEYFSETQRNKGNFPGRFSGRQFSNSRSEMNVSTLELGDSALYLCASSLAGLETLRTGELFFGEGSRLTVL.

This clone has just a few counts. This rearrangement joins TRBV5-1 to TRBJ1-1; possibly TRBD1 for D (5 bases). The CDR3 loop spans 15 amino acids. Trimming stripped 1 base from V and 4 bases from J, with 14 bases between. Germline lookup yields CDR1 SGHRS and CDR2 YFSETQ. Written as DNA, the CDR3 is TGCGCCAGCAGCTTGACAGGTACGGAGCGCACTGAAGCTTTCTTT. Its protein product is CASSLTGTERTEAFF.

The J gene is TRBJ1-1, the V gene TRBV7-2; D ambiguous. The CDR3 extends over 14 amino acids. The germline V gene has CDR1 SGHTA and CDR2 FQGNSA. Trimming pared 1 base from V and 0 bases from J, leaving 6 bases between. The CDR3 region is CASSLGPMNTEAFF. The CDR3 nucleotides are TGTGCCAGCAGCTTAGGTCCGATGAACACTGAAGCTTTCTTT.